Listed here is a single TCR beta chain. Produced via immunoSEQ multiplex PCR; TCRdb's table is partial and in-frame only. The data contain more than 95,000 clones, 82% of them singletons. This specimen comes from a study of T cell clones after liver transplantation. In the study overall: Post-transplant blood was tracked for graft-donor-reactive T cell clones identified in a pre-transplant mixed lymphocyte reaction.

This CDR3 is 15 amino acids long. The V end was cut by 2 bases, the J end by 2 bases, with 11 bases between. Germline assignment: CDR1 MNHNS and CDR2 SASEGT. This material consisted of CD4+ T cells from blood, taken before liver transplant. The chain couples TRBV6-1 to TRBJ2-3; no clear D gene. The sequence was collected from a human donor who received a liver transplant. The CDR3 DNA follows: TGTGCCAGCAGTGAATCCAGACACATCACAGATACGCAGTATTTT. Translated: CASSESRHITDTQYF.